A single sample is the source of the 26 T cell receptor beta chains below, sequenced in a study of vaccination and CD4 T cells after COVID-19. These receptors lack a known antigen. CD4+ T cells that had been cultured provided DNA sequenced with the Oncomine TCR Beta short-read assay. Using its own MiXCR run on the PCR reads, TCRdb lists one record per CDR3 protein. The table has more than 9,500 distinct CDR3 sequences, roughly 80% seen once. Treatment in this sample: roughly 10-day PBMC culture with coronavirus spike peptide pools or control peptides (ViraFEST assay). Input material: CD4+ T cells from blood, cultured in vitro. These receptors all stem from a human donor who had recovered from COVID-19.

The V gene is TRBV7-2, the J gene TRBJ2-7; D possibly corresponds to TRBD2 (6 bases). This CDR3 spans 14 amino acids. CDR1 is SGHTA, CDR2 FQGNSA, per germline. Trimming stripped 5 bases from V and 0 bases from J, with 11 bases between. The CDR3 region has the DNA TGTGCCAGCAGCCAAGAGCGGGCCTCCTACGAGCAGTACTTC. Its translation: CASSQERASYEQYF.

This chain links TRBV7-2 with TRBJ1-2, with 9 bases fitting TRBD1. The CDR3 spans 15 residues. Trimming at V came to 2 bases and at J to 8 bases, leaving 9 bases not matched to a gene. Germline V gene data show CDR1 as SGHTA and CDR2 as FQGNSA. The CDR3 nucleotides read TGTGCCAGCAGCTTATATACGCGGACAGGGGAAGGCTACACCTTC. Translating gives CASSLYTRTGEGYTF.

CDR3 in amino acids: CASSWGGRLDEQYF. The CDR3 bases are TGTGCCAGCAGCTGGGGAGGGAGGCTTGACGAGCAGTACTTC. The V call is TRBV7-9, the J call TRBJ2-7; 7 bases agree with TRBD2. Germline CDR1 SEHNR, CDR2 FQNEAQ (reference sequence). V was pared by 4 bases and J by 5 bases, with 8 bases of the junction left unmatched. The CDR3 has 14 residues.

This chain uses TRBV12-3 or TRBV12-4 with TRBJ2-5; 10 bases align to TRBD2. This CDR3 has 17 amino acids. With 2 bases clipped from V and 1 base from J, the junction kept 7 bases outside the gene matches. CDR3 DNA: TGTGCCAGCAGTTTATTAGCGGGGGGTATGGGCCAAGAGACCCAGTACTTC. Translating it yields CASSLLAGGMGQETQYF.

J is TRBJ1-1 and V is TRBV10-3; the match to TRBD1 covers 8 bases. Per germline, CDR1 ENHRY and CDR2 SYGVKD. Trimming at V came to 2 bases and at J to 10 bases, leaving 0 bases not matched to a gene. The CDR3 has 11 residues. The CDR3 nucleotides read TGTGCCATCAGTGAGGGGACAGGAGCTTTCTTT. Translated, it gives CAISEGTGAFF.

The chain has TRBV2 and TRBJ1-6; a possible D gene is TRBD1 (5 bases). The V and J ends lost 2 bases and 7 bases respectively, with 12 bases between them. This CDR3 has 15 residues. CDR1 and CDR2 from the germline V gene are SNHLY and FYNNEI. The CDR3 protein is CASSETGHGNSPLHF. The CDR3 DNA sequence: TGTGCCAGCAGTGAAACAGGCCACGGGAATTCACCCCTCCACTTT.

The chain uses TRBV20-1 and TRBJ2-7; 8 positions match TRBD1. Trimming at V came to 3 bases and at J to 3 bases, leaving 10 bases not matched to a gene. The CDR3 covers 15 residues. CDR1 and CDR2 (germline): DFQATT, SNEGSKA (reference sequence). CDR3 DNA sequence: TGCAGTGCTAGCCGCTTGGACAGGGCCGACTACGAGCAGTACTTC. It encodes CSASRLDRADYEQYF.

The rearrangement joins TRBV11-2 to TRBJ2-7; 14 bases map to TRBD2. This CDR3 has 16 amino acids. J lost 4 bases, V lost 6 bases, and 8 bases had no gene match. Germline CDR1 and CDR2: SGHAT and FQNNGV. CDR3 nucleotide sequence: TGTGCCAGCAGAGCAGTGGGACTAGCGGGGGCTTACGAGCAGTACTTC. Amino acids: CASRAVGLAGAYEQYF.

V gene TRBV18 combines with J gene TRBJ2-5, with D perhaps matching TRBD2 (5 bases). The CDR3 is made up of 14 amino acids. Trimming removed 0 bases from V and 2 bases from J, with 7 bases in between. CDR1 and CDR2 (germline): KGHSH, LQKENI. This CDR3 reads CASSPPTGQETQYF. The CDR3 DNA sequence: TGTGCCAGCTCACCACCGACGGGGCAAGAGACCCAGTACTTC.

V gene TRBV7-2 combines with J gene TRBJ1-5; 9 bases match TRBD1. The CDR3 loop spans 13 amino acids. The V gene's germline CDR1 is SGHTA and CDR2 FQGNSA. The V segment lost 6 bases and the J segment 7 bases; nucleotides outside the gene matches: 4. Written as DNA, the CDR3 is TGTGCCAGCAGGAAACAGGGGGCGCAGCCCCAGCATTTT. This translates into CASRKQGAQPQHF.

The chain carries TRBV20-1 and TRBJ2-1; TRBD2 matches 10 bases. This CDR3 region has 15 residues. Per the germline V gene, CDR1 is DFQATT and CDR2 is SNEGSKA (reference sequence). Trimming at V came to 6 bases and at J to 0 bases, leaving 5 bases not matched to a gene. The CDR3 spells CSAFASGSSYNEQFF. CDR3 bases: TGCAGTGCATTTGCTAGCGGGAGCTCCTACAATGAGCAGTTCTTC.

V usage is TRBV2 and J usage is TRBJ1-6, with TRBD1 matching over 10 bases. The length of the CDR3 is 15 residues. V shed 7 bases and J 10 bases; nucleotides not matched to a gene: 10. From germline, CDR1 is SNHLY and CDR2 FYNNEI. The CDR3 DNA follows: TGTGCCAGCACAGCCGGGACAGGGGTTTACTCACCCCTCCACTTT. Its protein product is CASTAGTGVYSPLHF.

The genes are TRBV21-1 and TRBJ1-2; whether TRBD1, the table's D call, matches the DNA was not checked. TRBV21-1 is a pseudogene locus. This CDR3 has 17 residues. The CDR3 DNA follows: TGTGCCAGCAGCTCCTGGACAGGGGATCAAGTGGACTATGGCTACACCTTC. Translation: CASSSWTGDQVDYGYTF.

CDR3 region: CASSSRDRGYQPQHF. CDR3 DNA sequence: TGTGCCAGCAGTTCCCGGGACAGGGGGTATCAGCCCCAGCATTTT. The chain has TRBV28 and TRBJ1-5, with 11 bases matching TRBD1. The CDR3 sequence is 15 residues long. V lost 4 bases and J lost 5; bases outside the gene matches: 4. Germline assignment: CDR1 MDHEN and CDR2 SYDVKM.

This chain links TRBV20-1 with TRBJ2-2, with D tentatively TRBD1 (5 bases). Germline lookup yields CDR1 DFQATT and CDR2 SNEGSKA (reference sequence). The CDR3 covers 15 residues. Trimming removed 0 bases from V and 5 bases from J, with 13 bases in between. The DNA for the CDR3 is TGCAGTGCTAGAGATCCCCAGGGCTGGACCGGGGAGCTGTTTTTT. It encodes CSARDPQGWTGELFF.

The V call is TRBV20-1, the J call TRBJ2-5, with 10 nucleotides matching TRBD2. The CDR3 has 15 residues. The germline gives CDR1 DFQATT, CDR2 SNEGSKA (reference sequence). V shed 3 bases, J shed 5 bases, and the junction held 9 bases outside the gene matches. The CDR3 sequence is CSARDLAGEGETQYF. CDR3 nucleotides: TGCAGTGCTAGGGATCTAGCGGGGGAAGGGGAGACCCAGTACTTC.

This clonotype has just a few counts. The CDR3 protein is CASSFRQGRYETQYF. CDR3 nucleotides: TGTGCCAGCAGTTTTCGGCAGGGGAGATACGAGACCCAGTACTTC. V and J are TRBV12-3 or TRBV12-4 and TRBJ2-5; possibly TRBD1 for D (6 bases). Trimming removed 3 bases at V and 5 bases at J, with 16 bases between. CDR3 size: 15 residues.

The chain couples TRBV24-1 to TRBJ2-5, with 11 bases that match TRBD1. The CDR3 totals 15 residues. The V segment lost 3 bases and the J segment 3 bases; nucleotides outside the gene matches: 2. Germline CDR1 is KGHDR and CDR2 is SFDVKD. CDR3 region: CATSDPGQGEETQYF. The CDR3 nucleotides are TGTGCCACCAGTGATCCGGGACAGGGGGAAGAGACCCAGTACTTC.

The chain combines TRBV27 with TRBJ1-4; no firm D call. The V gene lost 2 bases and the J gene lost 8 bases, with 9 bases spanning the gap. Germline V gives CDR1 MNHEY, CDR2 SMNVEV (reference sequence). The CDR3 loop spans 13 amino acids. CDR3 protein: CASSLDHREKLFF. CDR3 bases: TGTGCCAGCAGTTTAGACCATCGAGAAAAACTGTTTTTT.

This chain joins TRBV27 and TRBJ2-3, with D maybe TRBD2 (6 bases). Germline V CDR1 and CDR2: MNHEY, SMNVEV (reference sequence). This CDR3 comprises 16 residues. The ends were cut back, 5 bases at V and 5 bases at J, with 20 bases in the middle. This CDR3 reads CASSPRTGLGGDTQYF. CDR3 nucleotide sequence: TGTGCCAGCAGTCCGAGGACTGGCTTGGGGGGAGATACGCAGTATTTT.

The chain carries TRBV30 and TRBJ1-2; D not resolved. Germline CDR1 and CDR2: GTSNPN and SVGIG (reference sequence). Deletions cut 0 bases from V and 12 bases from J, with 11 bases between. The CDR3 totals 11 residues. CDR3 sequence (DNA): TGTGCCTGGAGTGTAGGCCCGGCAAACACCTTC. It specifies CAWSVGPANTF.

The CDR3 here is CASSQVGGNSPLHF. For the CDR3, the DNA is TGTGCCAGCAGCCAAGTCGGGGGGAATTCACCCCTCCACTTT. This chain uses TRBV3-1 with TRBJ1-6; the D gene is possibly TRBD1 (5 bases). V dropped 1 base and J dropped 7 bases, with 8 bases sitting between them. The CDR3 has 14 residues. Germline CDR1 is LGHDT and CDR2 is YNNKEL (reference sequence). Full variable domain (rest looked up from reference TRBV3-1 and TRBJ1-6): DTAVSQTPKYLVTQMGNDKSIKCEQNLGHDTMYWYKQDSKKFLKIMFSYNNKELIINETVPNRFSPKSPDKAHLNLHINSLELGDSAVYFCASSQVGGNSPLHFGNGTRLTVT.

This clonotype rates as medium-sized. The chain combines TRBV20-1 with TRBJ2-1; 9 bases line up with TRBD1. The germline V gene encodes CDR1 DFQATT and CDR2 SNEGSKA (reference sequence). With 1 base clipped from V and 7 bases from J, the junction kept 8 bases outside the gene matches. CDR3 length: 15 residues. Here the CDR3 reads CSARVVQGARNEQFF. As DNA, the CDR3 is TGCAGTGCTAGAGTCGTACAGGGGGCGCGGAATGAGCAGTTCTTC.

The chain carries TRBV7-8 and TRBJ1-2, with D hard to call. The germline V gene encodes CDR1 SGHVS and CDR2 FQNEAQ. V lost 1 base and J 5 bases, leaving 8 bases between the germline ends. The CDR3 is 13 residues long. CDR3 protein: CASSLGQIYGYTF. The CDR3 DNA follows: TGTGCCAGCAGCTTAGGGCAGATATATGGCTACACCTTC. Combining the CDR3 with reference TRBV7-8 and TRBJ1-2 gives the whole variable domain GAGVSQSPRYKVAKRGQDVALRCDPISGHVSLFWYQQALGQGPEFLTYFQNEAQLDKSGLPSDRFFAERPEGSVSTLKIQRTQQEDSAVYLCASSLGQIYGYTFGSGTRLTVV.

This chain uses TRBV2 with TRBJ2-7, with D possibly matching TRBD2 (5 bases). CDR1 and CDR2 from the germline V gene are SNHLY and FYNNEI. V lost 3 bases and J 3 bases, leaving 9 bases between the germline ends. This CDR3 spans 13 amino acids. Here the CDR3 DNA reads TGTGCCAGCAGTGATAGCGAGAACTACGAGCAGTACTTC. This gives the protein CASSDSENYEQYF.

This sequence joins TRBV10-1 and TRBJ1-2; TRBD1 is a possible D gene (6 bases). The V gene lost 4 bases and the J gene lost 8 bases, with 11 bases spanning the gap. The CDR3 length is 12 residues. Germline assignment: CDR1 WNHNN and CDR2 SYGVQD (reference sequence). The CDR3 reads CASSGPQGGYTF. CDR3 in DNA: TGCGCCAGCAGTGGGCCCCAGGGGGGCTACACCTTC.